The source of this TCR beta chain is a study of shared clonotypes between healthy human individuals. Points from the study as a whole: Clonotypes which were not shared had lower generation probabilities than clonotypes that all four donors shared.

A word on this clone: Its antigen is currently unknown.

Produced via immunoSEQ multiplex PCR; TCRdb's table is partial and in-frame only. The sample contains approximately 640,000 clones, roughly 91% of which appear only once. Germline-derived CDR1 and CDR2 are SGHTA and FQGNSA. The V and J ends lost 5 bases and 2 bases, in that order; junction bases with no gene match: 7. CDR3 length: 15 residues. The sequence came from a man aged 18-30 years in good health. Some clones in this sample may be carry-over from other donors' samples. The sample was memory CD8+ T cells from PBMCs. Subset given: CD45RO+ cells pooled with CCR7-negative TemRA cells. This chain links TRBV7-2 with TRBJ2-7; 9 bases agree with TRBD1. The CDR3: CASSLGTGSAYEQYF. DNA of the CDR3: TGTGCCAGCAGCCTCGGGACAGGGAGCGCCTACGAGCAGTACTTC.